This T cell receptor beta chain was sequenced during a study of response to subunit inactivated influenza vaccine. Study-level findings and limits: Authors suggested seasonal influenza vaccinations each recruit few new T cells.

The germline V gene has CDR1 SGDLS and CDR2 YYNGEE. Trimming pared 0 bases from V and 4 bases from J, leaving 2 bases between. The CDR3 is 12 amino acids. TCRdb independently ran MiXCR on the RT-PCR reads; one entry per CDR3 protein. This sample has around 190,000 distinct CDR3 sequences, with about 9% found just once. This clonotype was observed at least ten times. Its target is not known. Material: non-naive T cells sorted from PBMCs, obtained on the day of vaccination. The chain couples TRBV9 to TRBJ2-1; D call uncertain. This sequence originates from a man aged 45 to 65 who received an inactivated influenza vaccine. The CDR3 here is CASSVDYNEQFF. CDR3 bases: TGTGCCAGCAGCGTAGATTACAATGAGCAGTTCTTC. The full variable domain, completed using reference TRBV9 and TRBJ2-1, is DSGVTQTPKHLITATGQRVTLRCSPRSGDLSVYWYQQSLDQGLQFLIQYYNGEERAKGNILERFSAQQFPDLHSELNLSSLELGDSALYFCASSVDYNEQFFGPGTRLTVL.